The entry that follows covers one TCR beta chain sequence. The antigen remains undetermined. Noted treatment: oral pan-JAK inhibitor, 5-10 mg twice daily. This record comes from a study of CD8+ T cells in alopecia areata. Germline CDR1 and CDR2: SGHRS and YFSETQ. This CDR3 contains 17 residues. The J segment lost 0 bases and the V segment lost 0 bases, leaving 9 bases of the junction unmatched. Extraction and reverse transcription of RNA yielded cDNA as the sequencing template. Clones were sequenced by immunoSEQ multiplex PCR, and TCRdb holds only the in-frame ones, with some missing. The table lists 150,000 to 250,000 clones, roughly 60% of them singletons, with under 7% in the top ten. General observations from the study: Tofacitinib produced a significant decrease in scalp clonality and in expanded CD8+ clones among the top 100. More clonal than normal scalp was lesional scalp, particularly alopecia totalis/universalis.

This clonotype originated in a human donor with alopecia areata. The specimen comprised CD4+ T cells sorted from blood, sampled at week 24, from a patient treated with tofacitinib. The rearrangement links TRBV5-1 to TRBJ2-7; 7 bases agree with TRBD1. The CDR3 DNA is TGCGCCAGCAGCTTGGCCCCGGGACAGTCAAGCTCCTACGAGCAGTACTTC. Protein sequence: CASSLAPGQSSSYEQYF.